Below, 11 T cell receptor beta chains from the same sample are listed, as sequenced in a study of blood T cell repertoires in COVID-19. TCRdb keeps only in-frame clones here, not all; method: immunoSEQ multiplex PCR. The sample comprises fewer than 300,000 clones, approximately 91% of which are singletons, and approximately 2.4% rests with the top ten. Material for sequencing was PBMCs or T cells enriched from blood (not recorded which). Every receptor here comes from a woman aged 40 to 50 with acute COVID-19.

V gene TRBV11-3 combines with J gene TRBJ2-5, with 9 bases that match TRBD1. The V and J ends lost 6 bases and 2 bases, in that order; junction bases with no gene match: 4. CDR3 size: 14 residues. CDR1 is SGHNT, CDR2 YENEEA, per germline. The CDR3 DNA is TGTGCCAGCAGGATGGGACAGGGTCAAGAGACCCAGTACTTC. Translated: CASRMGQGQETQYF.

The gene calls are TRBV5-1 and TRBJ2-7, with D maybe TRBD1 (6 bases). CDR3 size: 15 residues. Germline V CDR1 and CDR2: SGHRS, YFSETQ. Trimming shortened V by 1 base and J by 5 bases, and 16 bases separated the two germline ends. CDR3 protein: CASSLNGQSYNEQYF. CDR3 bases: TGCGCCAGCAGCTTGAACGGACAGAGCTACAACGAGCAGTACTTC.

This chain joins TRBV15 and TRBJ2-1; TRBD2 might be the D (6 bases). This CDR3 has 15 amino acids. Trimming stripped 0 bases from V and 6 bases from J, with 12 bases between. Germline CDR1 LNHNV, CDR2 YYDKDF (reference sequence). CDR3 in amino acids: CATSREDYPPNEQFF. The CDR3, as DNA: TGTGCCACCAGCAGAGAGGACTATCCCCCCAATGAGCAGTTCTTC.

J is TRBJ1-6 and V is TRBV5-1, with D possibly matching TRBD1 (5 bases). Deletions cut 0 bases from V and 5 bases from J, with 6 bases between. The length of the CDR3 is 14 residues. CDR1 and CDR2 (germline): SGHRS, YFSETQ. CDR3 in DNA: TGCGCCAGCAGCTTGGGCAGGGATAATTCACCCCTCCACTTT. Protein: CASSLGRDNSPLHF.

This chain joins TRBV19 and TRBJ1-5; tentatively, D is TRBD1 (6 bases). The V end lost 1 base, the J end lost 6 bases, and 13 bases lay between the germline ends. The CDR3 runs to 15 residues. CDR1 and CDR2 (germline): LNHDA, SQIVND (reference sequence). CDR3 nucleotides: TGTGCCAGTAGTATAGGGGCCAGGGACACTCAGCCCCAGCATTTT. Its protein product is CASSIGARDTQPQHF.

The rearrangement joins TRBV11-2 to TRBJ1-1; 9 nucleotides agree with TRBD1. The CDR3 spans 12 residues. V lost 3 bases to trimming and J lost 11 bases; unmatched junction nucleotides: 4. Germline lookup yields CDR1 SGHAT and CDR2 FQNNGV. The CDR3: CASSLDRGEAFF. For the CDR3, the DNA is TGTGCCAGCAGCTTGGACAGGGGTGAGGCTTTCTTT.

This rearrangement joins TRBV2 to TRBJ1-2, with a possible D match to TRBD1 (5 bases). V was clipped by 5 bases and J by 1 base, with 14 bases between them. The CDR3 spans 15 residues. The germline V gene encodes CDR1 SNHLY and CDR2 FYNNEI. DNA for the CDR3: TGTGCCAGCAGTTCCTCGGGGGGTAGTAACTATGGCTACACCTTC. This encodes CASSSSGGSNYGYTF.

This chain uses TRBV7-9 with TRBJ1-1; TRBD1 aligns across 7 bases. V lost 7 bases and J lost 1; bases outside the gene matches: 6. CDR3 length: 14 amino acids. The germline CDR1 and CDR2 sequences are SEHNR and FQNEAQ (reference sequence). The CDR3 sequence: CASKSQGTNTEAFF. CDR3 in DNA: TGTGCCAGCAAATCACAGGGGACGAACACTGAAGCTTTCTTT.

This chain connects TRBV13 to TRBJ2-1; D perhaps matches TRBD1 (5 bases). Germline V CDR1 and CDR2: PRHDT, FYEKMQ (reference sequence). CDR3 length: 15 residues. V shed 3 bases and J shed 4 bases, with 13 bases lying between them. CDR3 DNA sequence: TGTGCCAGCAGCTTCTCAGGGAATCGTTACAATGAGCAGTTCTTC. As protein: CASSFSGNRYNEQFF.

The chain couples TRBV11-3 to TRBJ1-6; the D gene is possibly TRBD1 (5 bases). This CDR3 region has 14 residues. The V gene's germline CDR1 is SGHNT and CDR2 YENEEA. V gave up 1 base and J gave up 8 bases, with 9 bases separating them. CDR3 loop: CASSLAGMYSPLHF. CDR3 coding DNA: TGTGCCAGCAGCTTAGCAGGGATGTATTCACCCCTCCACTTT.

The CDR3 protein is CASSNSAGVQFF. The DNA of the CDR3 is TGTGCCAGCAGCAATTCAGCGGGAGTCCAGTTCTTC. The rearrangement uses TRBV7-9 and TRBJ2-1; 8 bases align to TRBD2. The CDR3 sequence is 12 residues long. Trimming at V came to 5 bases and at J to 13 bases, leaving 7 bases not matched to a gene. Germline V gives CDR1 SEHNR, CDR2 FQNEAQ (reference sequence).